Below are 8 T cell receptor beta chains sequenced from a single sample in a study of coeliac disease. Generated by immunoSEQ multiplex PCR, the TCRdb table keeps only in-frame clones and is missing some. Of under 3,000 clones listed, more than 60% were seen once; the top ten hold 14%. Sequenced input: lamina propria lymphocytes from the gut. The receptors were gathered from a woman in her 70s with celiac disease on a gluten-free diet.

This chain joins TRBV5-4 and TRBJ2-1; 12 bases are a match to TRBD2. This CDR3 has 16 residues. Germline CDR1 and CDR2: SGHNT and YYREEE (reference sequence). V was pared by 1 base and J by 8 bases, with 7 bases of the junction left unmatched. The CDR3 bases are TGTGCCAGCAGCTTGCAGACTAGCGGGAGATCGGATGAGCAGTTCTTC. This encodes CASSLQTSGRSDEQFF.

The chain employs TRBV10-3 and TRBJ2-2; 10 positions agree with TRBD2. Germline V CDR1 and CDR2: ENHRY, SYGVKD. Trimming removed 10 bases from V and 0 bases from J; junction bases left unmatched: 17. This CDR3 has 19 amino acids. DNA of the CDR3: TGTGCCACCCGAACTGATAGCGGGAGGAATCGCTCGAACACCGGGGAGCTGTTTTTT. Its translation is CATRTDSGRNRSNTGELFF.

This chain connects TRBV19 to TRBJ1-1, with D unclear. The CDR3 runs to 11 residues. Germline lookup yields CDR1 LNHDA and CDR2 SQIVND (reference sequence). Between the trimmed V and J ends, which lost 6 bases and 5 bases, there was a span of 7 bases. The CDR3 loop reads CASSLVTEAFF. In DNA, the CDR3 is TGTGCCAGTAGCCTCGTGACTGAAGCTTTCTTT.

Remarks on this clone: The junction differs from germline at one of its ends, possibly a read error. The CDR3: CASRLMGAPCTF. In DNA form, the CDR3 reads TGTGCCAGCCGTTTGATGGGGGCCCCTTGCACCTTC. J is TRBJ1-2 and V is TRBV28; D may be TRBD1 (6 bases). In germline, CDR1 is MDHEN, CDR2 SYDVKM. This CDR3 is 12 amino acids long.

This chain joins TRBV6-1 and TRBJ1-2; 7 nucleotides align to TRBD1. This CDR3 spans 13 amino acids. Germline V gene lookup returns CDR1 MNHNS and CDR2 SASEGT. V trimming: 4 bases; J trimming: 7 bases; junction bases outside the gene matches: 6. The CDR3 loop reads CASSVYRGSGYTF. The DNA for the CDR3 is TGTGCCAGCAGTGTGTACAGGGGCTCTGGCTACACCTTC.

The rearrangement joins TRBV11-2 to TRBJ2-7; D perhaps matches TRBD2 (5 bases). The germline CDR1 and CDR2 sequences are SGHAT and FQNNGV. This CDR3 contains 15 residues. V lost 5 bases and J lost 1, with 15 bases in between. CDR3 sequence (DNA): TGTGCCAGCAGCCCTGGGCCGGACTCTTCCTACGAGCAGTACTTC. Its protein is CASSPGPDSSYEQYF.

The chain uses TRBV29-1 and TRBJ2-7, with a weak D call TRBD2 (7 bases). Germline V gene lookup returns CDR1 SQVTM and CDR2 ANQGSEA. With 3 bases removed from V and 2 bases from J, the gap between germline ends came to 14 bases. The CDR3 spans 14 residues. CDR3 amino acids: CSVERGGATYEQYF. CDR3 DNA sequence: TGCAGCGTTGAGAGGGGGGGGGCCACCTACGAGCAGTACTTC.

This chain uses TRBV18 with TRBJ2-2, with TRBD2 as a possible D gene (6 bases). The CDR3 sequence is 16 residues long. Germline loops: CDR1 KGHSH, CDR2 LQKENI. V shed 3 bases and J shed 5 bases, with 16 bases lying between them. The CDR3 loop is CASSPYSGEITGELFF. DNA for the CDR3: TGTGCCAGCTCACCCTATAGCGGAGAGATAACCGGGGAGCTGTTTTTT.